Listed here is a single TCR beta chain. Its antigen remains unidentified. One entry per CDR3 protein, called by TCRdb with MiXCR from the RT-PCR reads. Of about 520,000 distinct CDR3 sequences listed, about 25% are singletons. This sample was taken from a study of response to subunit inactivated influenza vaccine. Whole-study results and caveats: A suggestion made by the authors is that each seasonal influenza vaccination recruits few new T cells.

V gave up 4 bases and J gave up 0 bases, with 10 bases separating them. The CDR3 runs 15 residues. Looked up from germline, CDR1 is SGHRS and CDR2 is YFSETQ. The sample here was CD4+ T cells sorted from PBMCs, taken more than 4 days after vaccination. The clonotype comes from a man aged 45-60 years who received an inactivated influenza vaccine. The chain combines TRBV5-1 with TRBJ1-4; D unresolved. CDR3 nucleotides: TGCGCCAGCAGCGGAACAGATGCAACTAATGAAAAACTGTTTTTT. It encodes CASSGTDATNEKLFF.